Sequencing of this T cell receptor beta chain was carried out in a study of blood T cell repertoires in COVID-19. Study-wide background: Sample material is recorded as cDNA or gDNA derived from T cells, B-cell-depleted T cells, or PBMCs.

Per the authors' pipeline: Reference gene primer amplification gave nucleated cell count estimates. Data came from immunoSEQ multiplex PCR; TCRdb stores just in-frame clones and leaves some out. Clone size and the V and J calls come from that table; the DNA yielded D and trimming. The sample consists of fewer than 300,000 clones, 75% to 90% of them appearing once. Source material: peripheral blood. The source of this sequence is a man aged 25 to 40 with acute or convalescent COVID-19.

For the CDR3, the DNA is TGTGCCAGCAAGCACCACGAGCAGTACTTC. This codes for CASKHHEQYF. The chain combines TRBV28 with TRBJ2-7; D unclear. Deletions cut 7 bases from V and 5 bases from J, with 6 bases between. This CDR3 is 10 amino acids long. Germline CDR1 is MDHEN and CDR2 is SYDVKM.